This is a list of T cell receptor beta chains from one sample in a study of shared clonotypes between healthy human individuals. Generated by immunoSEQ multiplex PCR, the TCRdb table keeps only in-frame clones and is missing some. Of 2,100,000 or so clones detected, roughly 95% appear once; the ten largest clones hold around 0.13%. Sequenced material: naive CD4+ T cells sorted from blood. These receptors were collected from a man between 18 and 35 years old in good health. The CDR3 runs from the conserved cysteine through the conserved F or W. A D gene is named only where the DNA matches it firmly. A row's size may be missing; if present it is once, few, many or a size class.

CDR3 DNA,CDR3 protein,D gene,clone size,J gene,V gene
TGCGCCAGCAGTGAAACCGGGGAGCTGTTTTTT,CASSETGELFF,NA,NA,TRBJ2-2,TRBV10-1
TGTGCCAGCAGCCCGAGGGGATCCTACGAGCAGTACTTC,CASSPRGSYEQYF,NA,NA,TRBJ2-7,TRBV14
TGTGCCAGCAGCCGGACAGGGGGCGGGGGTGAAGCTTTCTTT,CASSRTGGGGEAFF,TRBD1,once,TRBJ1-1,TRBV7-9
TGTGCCTGGAGCTCGAAGGGTGCGGGGAAGTCCTACGAGCAGTACTTC,CAWSSKGAGKSYEQYF,NA,NA,TRBJ2-7,TRBV30
TGTGCCAGCAGTGGGCAGGGGAACACTGAAGCTTTCTTT,CASSGQGNTEAFF,NA,NA,TRBJ1-1,TRBV2
TGTGCCAGCAGCCCGAGGACTAGCGGGAGGGGATTTTACAATGAGCAGTTCTTC,CASSPRTSGRGFYNEQFF,TRBD2,NA,TRBJ2-1,TRBV7-9
TGTGCCATCAGTGACCGCGGGAGCACAGATACGCAGTATTTT,CAISDRGSTDTQYF,NA,NA,TRBJ2-3,TRBV10-3
TGTGCCAGCAGCCAACCTAGCGGGGCTTCGTTCTTC,CASSQPSGASFF,TRBD2,NA,TRBJ2-1,TRBV6-5
TGTGCCAGTAGTCCACAGGGGGCGTACGAGCAGTACTTC,CASSPQGAYEQYF,TRBD1,NA,TRBJ2-7,TRBV19
TGTGCCAGCTCACGGGACAAATACAATGAGCAGTTCTTC,CASSRDKYNEQFF,NA,NA,TRBJ2-1,TRBV18
TGTGCCAGCAGCCCGGGACTTTCCACCTCCTACGAGCAGTACTTC,CASSPGLSTSYEQYF,NA,NA,TRBJ2-7,TRBV6-5
TGTGCCAGCAGCCAAGATGAACCCGAGCGTGATTCACCCCTCCACTTT,CASSQDEPERDSPLHF,NA,NA,TRBJ1-6,TRBV4-2
TGTGCCAGCAGCCTAGGGTCAGCGGGAGCTTTGAACGAGCAGTACTTC,CASSLGSAGALNEQYF,TRBD2,NA,TRBJ2-7,TRBV7-2
TGCGCCAGCAGCCAAGAGGTCACTTTCCAAGAGACCCAGTACTTC,CASSQEVTFQETQYF,NA,NA,TRBJ2-5,TRBV4-3
TGTGCCAGCAGCTCGCCGACATACGATACGCAGTATTTT,CASSSPTYDTQYF,NA,NA,TRBJ2-3,TRBV11-2
TGTGCCAGCACCCATAGGGGAGGCGGCAGAGCTGAAGCTTTCTTT,CASTHRGGGRAEAFF,NA,NA,TRBJ1-1,TRBV7-9
TGTGCCAGCAGTGAAGGATTAGGACAGAACACCTACGAGCAGTACTTC,CASSEGLGQNTYEQYF,NA,NA,TRBJ2-7,TRBV2
TGTGCCAGCAGTGAAGACTGGGGGAAGGCTTTCTTT,CASSEDWGKAFF,NA,NA,TRBJ1-1,TRBV25-1
TGTGCCAGCAGCCCCGGGACAGGGGTTCAGCCCCAGCATTTT,CASSPGTGVQPQHF,TRBD1,NA,TRBJ1-5,TRBV7-2